The 27 T cell receptor beta chains given below trace back to one sample, sequenced in a study of T cell changes during pregnancy in multiple sclerosis. The data were produced by immunoSEQ multiplex PCR, yet TCRdb's version contains in-frame clones alone and is incomplete. The data contain 70,000 or so clones, under 95% of them seen just once; the ten biggest clones take up roughly 1.5%. The sequencing here drew on peripheral blood, taken in the third trimester of pregnancy. These receptors were obtained from a female donor with multiple sclerosis, enrolled in a pregnancy study.

This chain connects TRBV5-5 to TRBJ2-1; 7 nucleotides agree with TRBD2. Germline lookup yields CDR1 SGHKS and CDR2 YYEKEE (reference sequence). The V segment lost 3 bases and the J segment 0 bases; nucleotides outside the gene matches: 3. CDR3 length equals 15 residues. The CDR3 loop is CASSSGGHSYNEQFF. The CDR3 bases are TGTGCCAGCAGCTCGGGAGGCCACTCCTACAATGAGCAGTTCTTC.

The chain is built from TRBV4-1 and TRBJ2-7; D perhaps matches TRBD1 (5 bases). The CDR3 extends over 18 amino acids. Germline-derived CDR1 and CDR2 are MGHRA and YSYEKL. The V end lost 0 bases, the J end lost 1 base, and 19 bases lay between the germline ends. DNA for the CDR3: TGCGCCAGCAGCCAAGATGAGAGACAGCCGAGAGAATCCTACGAGCAGTACTTC. This encodes CASSQDERQPRESYEQYF.

V and J are TRBV2 and TRBJ1-4; TRBD1 agrees at 9 bases. Germline CDR1 reads SNHLY; CDR2 reads FYNNEI. After removal of 6 bases from V and 7 bases from J, the junction contained 0 bases not matched to a gene. CDR3 size: 12 residues. The CDR3 protein is CASRDRGEKLFF. In DNA, the CDR3 is TGTGCCAGCAGGGACAGGGGTGAAAAACTGTTTTTT.

The chain carries TRBV15 and TRBJ1-4, with D possibly being TRBD1 (6 bases). The germline gives CDR1 LNHNV, CDR2 YYDKDF (reference sequence). This CDR3 contains 15 residues. V was clipped by 0 bases and J by 7 bases, with 12 bases between them. CDR3 residues: CATSRDRQGSEKLFF. CDR3 sequence (DNA): TGTGCCACCAGCAGAGATAGGCAGGGGAGTGAAAAACTGTTTTTT.

The sample holds a few counts of this clone. The gene calls are TRBV6-1 and TRBJ1-6; tentatively, D is TRBD1 (5 bases). The CDR3 loop spans 14 amino acids. Trimming took 3 bases from V and 14 from J, leaving 17 bases between them. Germline V gene lookup returns CDR1 MNHNS and CDR2 SASEGT. CDR3 sequence: CASSEQGGIGALHF. CDR3 coding DNA: TGTGCCAGCAGTGAGCAGGGCGGCATAGGGGCCCTCCACTTT.

The CDR3 DNA follows: TGTGCCAGCAGCCCCCTCGGACAGGAACAAGAGACCCAGTACTTC. Its protein product is CASSPLGQEQETQYF. The chain combines TRBV7-2 with TRBJ2-5; 7 nucleotides match TRBD1. This CDR3 region has 15 residues. The trim removed 5 bases at V and 2 bases at J, leaving 8 bases unmatched. CDR1 SGHTA and CDR2 FQGNSA come from the germline V gene. The full variable domain, rest sourced from reference TRBV7-2 and TRBJ2-5, is GAGVSQSPSNKVTEKGKDVELRCDPISGHTALYWYRQSLGQGLEFLIYFQGNSAPDKSGLPSDRFSAERTGGSVSTLTIQRTQQEDSAVYLCASSPLGQEQETQYFGPGTRLLVL.

The rearrangement uses TRBV21-1 and TRBJ1-5; TRBD1, as called in the table, went unchecked against the DNA. TRBV21-1 is a documented pseudogene. The CDR3 consists of 13 residues. In DNA form, the CDR3 reads TGTGCCAGGGGACAGGGAAGAAATCAGCCCCAGCATTTT. It codes for CARGQGRNQPQHF.

This clone was seen a single time. The chain carries TRBV19 and TRBJ2-7; 7 bases align to TRBD1. Germline values: CDR1 LNHDA, CDR2 SQIVND (reference sequence). The CDR3 is 14 amino acids. V shed 5 bases and J 4 bases; nucleotides not matched to a gene: 8. The CDR3 DNA is TGTGCCAGTAGTGAAGACAGGGAGCGATACGAGCAGTACTTC. Amino acids: CASSEDRERYEQYF.

The rearrangement uses TRBV4-3 and TRBJ2-1; possible D gene TRBD1, 5 bases. The V end was cut by 3 bases, the J end by 2 bases, with 17 bases between. This CDR3 has 17 amino acids. Germline CDR1 LGHNA, CDR2 YSLEER. CDR3 amino acids: CASSHRTLRDAYNEQFF. The CDR3 nucleotides read TGCGCCAGCAGCCACCGCACACTCAGGGATGCCTACAATGAGCAGTTCTTC.

V gene TRBV7-2 combines with J gene TRBJ2-7, with 7 positions matching TRBD1. The CDR3 consists of 14 residues. J lost 6 bases, V lost 6 bases, and 11 bases had no gene match. The germline V gene encodes CDR1 SGHTA and CDR2 FQGNSA. The CDR3 is CASSPTRQGREQYF. CDR3 DNA: TGTGCCAGCAGTCCAACTCGACAGGGTCGCGAGCAGTACTTC.

The chain joins TRBV10-2 to TRBJ1-4; 7 bases fit TRBD1. V lost 4 bases, J lost 11 bases, and 7 bases stayed unmatched. Germline V gene lookup returns CDR1 WSHSY and CDR2 SAAADI. The length of the CDR3 is 13 residues. The DNA for the CDR3 is TGCGCCAGCAGTGCAACTCAGGGGGGCAAACTGTTTTTT. Protein: CASSATQGGKLFF.

V gene TRBV7-6 combines with J gene TRBJ1-1; 8 positions agree with TRBD1. Germline lookup yields CDR1 SGHVS and CDR2 FNYEAQ. CDR3 length: 15 residues. V trimming: 6 bases; J trimming: 0 bases; junction bases outside the gene matches: 6. The CDR3 DNA reads as TGTGCCAGCAGTCCGGGGACAGGCTTGAACACTGAAGCTTTCTTT. This codes for CASSPGTGLNTEAFF.

To note about this clone: Relative to the germline gene, one junction end is altered; a read error may explain this. The CDR3 sequence is CASSTGQVAYNEQFF. The CDR3 coding sequence is TGTGCTAGCAGCACGGGACAGGTTGCCTACAATGAGCAGTTCTTC. V gene TRBV7-7 combines with J gene TRBJ2-1; TRBD1 agrees at 8 bases. The CDR3 contains 15 residues. CDR1 SSHAT and CDR2 FNYEAQ come from the germline V gene (reference sequence).

V usage is TRBV7-9 and J usage is TRBJ1-2; the match to TRBD1 covers 8 bases. With V trimmed by 5 bases and J by 5 bases, 10 bases remained unmatched. Germline lookup yields CDR1 SEHNR and CDR2 FQNEAQ (reference sequence). The CDR3 covers 15 residues. DNA for the CDR3: TGTGCCAGCAGCCCCCAGGGGGCCAGAGGATATGGCTACACCTTC. It encodes CASSPQGARGYGYTF.

This chain joins TRBV5-6 and TRBJ2-7; tentatively, D is TRBD2 (5 bases). CDR1 is SGHDT, CDR2 YYEEEE, per germline. The CDR3 has 15 amino acids. The V and J ends lost 2 bases and 3 bases respectively, with 15 bases between them. The CDR3 DNA reads TGTGCCAGCAGCTTCACGTGGGGAGCACTCTACGAGCAGTACTTC. Protein: CASSFTWGALYEQYF.

The gene calls are TRBV27 and TRBJ1-5; TRBD1 matches at 7 bases. The CDR3 is made up of 16 amino acids. The V and J ends lost 4 bases and 2 bases, in that order; junction bases with no gene match: 8. The germline V gene encodes CDR1 MNHEY and CDR2 SMNVEV (reference sequence). CDR3 loop: CASSSGDREGNQPQHF. As DNA, the CDR3 is TGTGCCAGCAGTTCTGGAGACAGGGAGGGCAATCAGCCCCAGCATTTT.

The rearrangement links TRBV5-1 to TRBJ2-7; D gene uncertain. Germline V gene data show CDR1 as SGHRS and CDR2 as YFSETQ. V lost 0 bases and J 2 bases, leaving 3 bases between the germline ends. The CDR3 runs 12 residues. The CDR3 coding sequence is TGCGCCAGCAGCTTGGAGCCCTACGAGCAGTACTTC. Its protein product is CASSLEPYEQYF.

The J gene is TRBJ1-1, the V gene TRBV29-1; D unresolved. CDR1 is SQVTM, CDR2 ANQGSEA, per germline. Trimming removed 4 bases at V and 1 base at J, with 7 bases between. The CDR3 length is 12 residues. In DNA, the CDR3 is TGCAGCGTTGGTGCAGGGAACACTGAAGCTTTCTTT. It specifies CSVGAGNTEAFF. The entire variable domain, with the rest obtained from reference TRBV29-1 and TRBJ1-1, is as follows: SAVISQKPSRDICQRGTSLTIQCQVDSQVTMMFWYRQQPGQSLTLIATANQGSEATYESGFVIDKFPISRPNLTFSTLTVSNMSPEDSSIYLCSVGAGNTEAFFGQGTRLTVV.

The V and J genes are TRBV28 and TRBJ2-4, with a possible D match to TRBD2 (6 bases). CDR3 length: 14 residues. Germline CDR1 is MDHEN and CDR2 is SYDVKM. V was shortened by 5 bases and J by 8 bases, with 16 bases between the two germline ends. This chain's CDR3 is CASSPRGKEDIQYF. The CDR3 DNA sequence: TGTGCCAGCAGTCCCCGGGGGAAGGAGGACATTCAGTACTTC.

The chain recombines TRBV11-1 with TRBJ1-1, with D possibly being TRBD1 (6 bases). The CDR3 is 15 residues long. V was shortened by 2 bases and J by 2 bases, with 12 bases between the two germline ends. Germline V gene data show CDR1 as SGHAT and CDR2 as FQDESV (reference sequence). The CDR3, as DNA: TGTGCCAGCAGCTTATCGGCCAGGGGTAACACTGAAGCTTTCTTT. It encodes CASSLSARGNTEAFF.

The chain joins TRBV18 to TRBJ1-1, with D unclear. V lost 5 bases, J lost 5 bases, and 15 bases lay in between. The CDR3 contains 14 residues. Germline V gene data show CDR1 as KGHSH and CDR2 as LQKENI. This CDR3 reads CASSYGSEGTEAFF. For the CDR3, the DNA is TGTGCCAGCTCATACGGGTCCGAGGGAACTGAAGCTTTCTTT.

The chain couples TRBV27 to TRBJ2-2; 7 bases agree with TRBD2. V was clipped by 3 bases and J by 6 bases; unmatched bases: 7. Germline assignment: CDR1 MNHEY and CDR2 SMNVEV (reference sequence). This CDR3 has 15 residues. The CDR3 loop reads CASSLGGFPPGELFF. Here the CDR3 DNA reads TGTGCCAGCAGTTTGGGGGGGTTCCCTCCCGGGGAGCTGTTTTTT.

This chain joins TRBV5-6 and TRBJ2-2; tentatively, D is TRBD1 (5 bases). Germline CDR1 SGHDT, CDR2 YYEEEE. The CDR3 has 12 residues. The V and J ends lost 4 bases and 7 bases respectively, with 8 bases between them. As DNA, the CDR3 is TGTGCCAGCAGCCAGGGATTCGGGGAGCTGTTTTTT. Its protein is CASSQGFGELFF.

The DNA for the CDR3 is TGTGCCAGCAGTCCCGGGACAGGCTACACCTTC. As protein: CASSPGTGYTF. The chain is built from TRBV6-5 and TRBJ1-2, with a possible D match to TRBD1 (6 bases). Germline assignment: CDR1 MNHEY and CDR2 SVGAGI. This CDR3 comprises 11 residues. Trimming took 5 bases from V and 8 from J, leaving 9 bases between them.

The chain has TRBV2 and TRBJ2-5; D possibly corresponds to TRBD1 (5 bases). Germline loops: CDR1 SNHLY, CDR2 FYNNEI. V dropped 10 bases and J dropped 7 bases, with 13 bases sitting between them. This CDR3 has 11 amino acids. CDR3: CATSDRATQYF. CDR3 coding DNA: TGTGCCACCTCCGACAGAGCGACCCAGTACTTC.

This clone was seen just once. This chain uses TRBV5-4 with TRBJ1-1; perhaps TRBD1 as D (5 bases). This CDR3 region has 14 residues. Deletions cut 2 bases from V and 0 bases from J, with 8 bases between. The germline gives CDR1 SGHNT, CDR2 YYREEE (reference sequence). CDR3 DNA sequence: TGTGCCAGCAGCTTAGACAGTATGAACACTGAAGCTTTCTTT. It codes for CASSLDSMNTEAFF. Full variable domain (rest looked up from reference TRBV5-4 and TRBJ1-1): ETGVTQSPTHLIKTRGQQVTLRCSSQSGHNTVSWYQQALGQGPQFIFQYYREEENGRGNFPPRFSGLQFPNYSSELNVNALELDDSALYLCASSLDSMNTEAFFGQGTRLTVV.

The chain has TRBV28 and TRBJ1-2, with 7 positions matching TRBD1. CDR1 is MDHEN, CDR2 SYDVKM, per germline. V lost 7 bases and J lost 7; bases outside the gene matches: 6. This CDR3 has 12 residues. CDR3 in amino acids: CASKQGSTGYTF. The CDR3 bases are TGTGCCAGCAAACAGGGGTCTACTGGCTACACCTTC.